The 24 T cell receptor beta chains listed next were all sequenced from one sample in a study of neurological immune-mediated disorders. TCRdb re-derived calls from the 5' RACE reads in MiXCR, one entry per CDR3 protein. The sample carries tens of thousands of distinct CDR3 sequences, 2% to 2.5% recorded once. Sequences were obtained from PBMCs. These receptors all come from a man aged 50 or older with multiple sclerosis.

This clonotype appeared many times. This chain links TRBV7-8 with TRBJ2-2, with 7 bases that match TRBD2. This CDR3 spans 16 amino acids. The trim removed 5 bases at V and 0 bases at J, leaving 6 bases unmatched. CDR1 and CDR2 (germline): SGHVS, FQNEAQ. In DNA, the CDR3 is TGTGCCAGCAGCCCCAACGCGGGGGCGAACACCGGGGAGCTGTTTTTT. Its translation is CASSPNAGANTGELFF.

At least ten counts were recorded for this clonotype. This chain uses TRBV5-1 with TRBJ2-7, with TRBD2 as a possible D gene (5 bases). The CDR3 sequence is 14 residues long. The V and J ends lost 0 bases and 1 base respectively, with 8 bases between them. Germline V lookup: CDR1 SGHRS, CDR2 YFSETQ. Written as DNA, the CDR3 is TGCGCCAGCAGCTTGGGTCCGGGATCCTACGAGCAGTACTTC. Encoded protein: CASSLGPGSYEQYF.

This clonotype showed up many times. V is TRBV20-1 and J is TRBJ1-4; TRBD1 matches 8 bases. Germline CDR1 DFQATT, CDR2 SNEGSKA (reference sequence). The CDR3 extends over 15 amino acids. V shed 6 bases, J shed 8 bases, and the junction held 14 bases outside the gene matches. CDR3 protein: CSAKLPGTGNEKLFF. DNA for the CDR3: TGCAGTGCCAAGCTACCCGGGACAGGAAACGAAAAACTGTTTTTT.

This clonotype was seen ten or more times. The chain couples TRBV7-2 to TRBJ2-7; D ambiguous. CDR1 SGHTA and CDR2 FQGNSA come from the germline V gene. Trimming shortened V by 0 bases and J by 2 bases, and 5 bases separated the two germline ends. The CDR3 is 13 residues long. The CDR3 region has the DNA TGTGCCAGCAGCTTAGCACAGCCCTACGAGCAGTACTTC. Encoded protein: CASSLAQPYEQYF.

This clonotype was seen ten or more times. The chain recombines TRBV3-1 with TRBJ1-2; 8 positions agree with TRBD1. From germline, CDR1 is LGHDT and CDR2 YNNKEL (reference sequence). J lost 4 bases, V lost 1 base, and 2 bases had no gene match. The CDR3 is 14 amino acids. CDR3 sequence: CASSQGTGSYGYTF. CDR3 bases: TGTGCCAGCAGCCAAGGGACAGGGTCCTATGGCTACACCTTC.

In this sample, this clonotype turned up many times. V and J are TRBV20-1 and TRBJ2-7, with 8 bases matching TRBD1. Germline values: CDR1 DFQATT, CDR2 SNEGSKA (reference sequence). This CDR3 has 13 amino acids. Trimming at V came to 4 bases and at J to 2 bases, leaving 4 bases not matched to a gene. CDR3 in DNA: TGCAGTGCTAAGGAGACAGGGGCCTACGAGCAGTACTTC. Translating gives CSAKETGAYEQYF.

This clonotype was seen at least ten times. The V gene is TRBV12-3 or TRBV12-4, the J gene TRBJ2-3; no reliable D call. This CDR3 is built from 12 residues. Trimming took 7 bases from V and 6 from J, leaving 11 bases between them. The CDR3 protein is CASTPWYDTQYF. The DNA of the CDR3 is TGTGCCAGCACCCCTTGGTATGATACGCAGTATTTT.

This clonotype is labeled as medium-sized (0.01 to 0.1%). The chain uses TRBV4-3 and TRBJ2-7; D ambiguous. From germline, CDR1 is LGHNA and CDR2 YSLEER. The CDR3 is made up of 15 amino acids. Trimming pared 0 bases from V and 1 base from J, leaving 10 bases between. This chain's CDR3 is CASSQEASSSYEQYF. For the CDR3, the DNA is TGCGCCAGCAGCCAAGAGGCCAGCTCTTCCTACGAGCAGTACTTC.

This chain connects TRBV6-1 to TRBJ2-7; no firm D call. The CDR3 length is 11 residues. Trimming shortened V by 3 bases and J by 3 bases, and 3 bases separated the two germline ends. Germline loops: CDR1 MNHNS, CDR2 SASEGT. CDR3 sequence reads: CASSDGYEQYF. The CDR3 bases are TGTGCCAGCAGTGATGGCTACGAGCAGTACTTC.

This clonotype appeared many times. One junction end disagrees with the germline gene, perhaps due to a read error. This chain joins TRBV3-1 and TRBJ2-7; no definite D call. This CDR3 comprises 15 residues. Germline assignment: CDR1 LGHDT and CDR2 YNNKEL (reference sequence). In DNA, the CDR3 is TGTGCCAGCAGCGAAGACGGAAGCCCTTTGCGCGAGCAGTACTTC. Translation gives CASSEDGSPLREQYF.

This clonotype was counted many times. The genes are TRBV5-1 and TRBJ2-7; D perhaps matches TRBD1 (5 bases). Germline values: CDR1 SGHRS, CDR2 YFSETQ. V was trimmed by 0 bases and J by 4 bases, leaving 11 bases between them. The CDR3 has 14 residues. The CDR3 nucleotides read TGCGCCAGCAGCTTGGCCGTGACAGAATACGAGCAGTACTTC. Translation gives CASSLAVTEYEQYF.

This clonotype was seen ten or more times. The chain combines TRBV20-1 with TRBJ2-3, with a weak D call TRBD2 (6 bases). This CDR3 contains 14 residues. With 3 bases removed from V and 0 bases from J, the gap between germline ends came to 10 bases. Germline-derived CDR1 and CDR2 are DFQATT and SNEGSKA (reference sequence). The CDR3 region is CSASYGTSTDTQYF. In DNA form, the CDR3 reads TGCAGTGCTAGTTATGGGACTAGCACAGATACGCAGTATTTT.

This clonotype came up many times. V gene TRBV5-6 combines with J gene TRBJ2-5; tentative D call: TRBD1 (5 bases). This CDR3 region has 15 residues. The V end lost 1 base, the J end lost 2 bases, and 12 bases lay between the germline ends. Germline lookup yields CDR1 SGHDT and CDR2 YYEEEE. The chain's CDR3 is CASSLPETAQETQYF. The CDR3 DNA reads TGTGCCAGCAGCTTGCCCGAGACAGCTCAAGAGACCCAGTACTTC.

This clonotype has ten or more counts. This rearrangement joins TRBV10-3 to TRBJ1-2; D perhaps matches TRBD1 (5 bases). Germline values: CDR1 ENHRY, CDR2 SYGVKD. The CDR3 extends over 16 amino acids. Trimming cost V 3 bases and J 3 bases, with 17 bases left between them. The CDR3, as DNA: TGTGCCATCAGTGATTACCAGGGAGGAAAAGACTATGGCTACACCTTC. Translated: CAISDYQGGKDYGYTF.

This clonotype was seen repeatedly, ten times or more. The chain joins TRBV6-5 to TRBJ2-5, with TRBD1 as a possible D gene (5 bases). Trimming shortened V by 6 bases and J by 5 bases, and 16 bases separated the two germline ends. Germline values: CDR1 MNHEY, CDR2 SVGAGI. The CDR3 totals 14 residues. CDR3 nucleotides: TGTGCCAGCAGGCGAACAGGAAGGCCCGAGACCCAGTACTTC. It specifies CASRRTGRPETQYF.

In its sample, this clonotype was seen many times. The genes are TRBV20-1 and TRBJ2-5, with 7 bases aligning to TRBD2. Germline CDR1 reads DFQATT; CDR2 reads SNEGSKA (reference sequence). The CDR3 has 13 residues. V was clipped by 5 bases and J by 4 bases; unmatched bases: 7. CDR3: CSAPGLVRETQYF. CDR3 DNA sequence: TGCAGTGCTCCAGGACTAGTTAGAGAGACCCAGTACTTC.

This clonotype was observed at least ten times. The chain couples TRBV10-3 to TRBJ2-2, with 10 bases matching TRBD1. The CDR3 length is 14 residues. Germline loops: CDR1 ENHRY, CDR2 SYGVKD. V lost 10 bases to trimming and J lost 5 bases; unmatched junction nucleotides: 7. Written as DNA, the CDR3 is TGTGCCACCCGGGACAGGGGTGTAACCGGGGAGCTGTTTTTT. Protein product: CATRDRGVTGELFF.

This clonotype was recorded at least ten times. The V gene is TRBV7-2, the J gene TRBJ1-2; 11 bases are a match to TRBD1. Germline loops: CDR1 SGHTA, CDR2 FQGNSA. Losses at the gene ends were 0 bases for V and 7 bases for J; bases not matched to a gene: 4. This CDR3 region has 15 residues. CDR3 amino acids: CASSLAGTGGRGYTF. Written as DNA, the CDR3 is TGTGCCAGCAGCTTAGCAGGGACAGGGGGTCGTGGCTACACCTTC. The whole variable domain, remainder taken from reference TRBV7-2 and TRBJ1-2, is GAGVSQSPSNKVTEKGKDVELRCDPISGHTALYWYRQSLGQGLEFLIYFQGNSAPDKSGLPSDRFSAERTGGSVSTLTIQRTQQEDSAVYLCASSLAGTGGRGYTFGSGTRLTVV.

The chain employs TRBV20-1 and TRBJ2-1; 8 nucleotides match TRBD2. CDR3 length equals 15 residues. The germline gives CDR1 DFQATT, CDR2 SNEGSKA (reference sequence). V lost 0 bases, J lost 3 bases, and 4 bases stayed unmatched. This chain's CDR3 is CSAREPSGGYNEQFF. CDR3 bases: TGCAGTGCTAGAGAACCCAGCGGGGGCTACAATGAGCAGTTCTTC.

In this sample, this clonotype turned up many times. This chain uses TRBV15 with TRBJ1-6; D possibly corresponds to TRBD1 (6 bases). The CDR3 loop spans 16 amino acids. V was trimmed by 4 bases and J by 5 bases, leaving 15 bases between them. Germline CDR1 reads LNHNV; CDR2 reads YYDKDF (reference sequence). The CDR3 region is CATSKGWAGDNSPLHF. The DNA of the CDR3 is TGTGCCACCAGCAAAGGTTGGGCAGGGGATAATTCACCCCTCCACTTT.

This clonotype was seen ten or more times. The chain uses TRBV25-1 and TRBJ1-1; TRBD1 matches at 7 bases. The CDR3 runs to 14 residues. Germline CDR1 and CDR2: MGHDK and SYGVNS. Trimming took 3 bases from V and 1 from J; bases not matched to a gene: 2. The CDR3 nucleotides are TGTGCCAGCAGTGAGCAGGGGGGGAACACTGAAGCTTTCTTT. As protein: CASSEQGGNTEAFF.

This clonotype has at least ten counts. This chain connects TRBV6-2 or TRBV6-3 to TRBJ2-1, with 9 bases aligning to TRBD1. V shed 6 bases and J 7 bases; nucleotides not matched to a gene: 4. Germline V gene lookup returns CDR1 MNHEY and CDR2 SVGEGT. The CDR3 is made up of 13 amino acids. Here the CDR3 reads CASRLQGANEQFF. The CDR3 coding sequence is TGTGCCAGCAGACTACAGGGGGCAAATGAGCAGTTCTTC.

At least ten counts were recorded for this clonotype. The chain recombines TRBV28 with TRBJ1-3; D is unclear. Trimming removed 5 bases from V and 0 bases from J, with 11 bases in between. The CDR3 totals 15 residues. Germline CDR1 MDHEN, CDR2 SYDVKM. The CDR3: CASSPYSISGNTIYF. CDR3 DNA sequence: TGTGCCAGCAGTCCATACTCCATCTCTGGAAACACCATATATTTT.

This clonotype was detected ten times or more. V and J are TRBV7-9 and TRBJ2-1; the match to TRBD2 covers 9 bases. There are 17 residues in the CDR3. After removal of 2 bases from V and 7 bases from J, the junction contained 12 bases not matched to a gene. Germline assignment: CDR1 SEHNR and CDR2 FQNEAQ (reference sequence). In DNA, the CDR3 is TGTGCCAGCAGCTTATTTCCCTTGCGGGGGGGCCTGAATGAGCAGTTCTTC. Translated, it gives CASSLFPLRGGLNEQFF.